The entry below gives a single T cell receptor (beta chain) sequence along with its context. Its target is not known. From germline, CDR1 is KGHDR and CDR2 SFDVKD. Unmatched junction bases numbered 16, after V lost 4 bases and J lost 7 bases. This CDR3 contains 17 residues. Exclusion criteria comprised other autoimmune diseases, uncontrolled infections, pregnancy or lactation in patients. This sample stems from a study of Graves' ophthalmopathy and Graves' hyperthyroidism. Study results and limitations: Distinction of ophthalmopathy from stable hyperthyroidism by a 13-signature model reached 85% to 90% sensitivity and approximately 81% specificity. Clonotypes were expanded in thyroid at above 0.001 frequency, and most also appeared in blood.

Transcripts of RNA were the source for amplifying TCR beta CDR3 regions. First-round RT-PCR with HTBI primers preceded a second-round multiplex PCR. One entry per CDR3 protein, called by TCRdb with MiXCR from the multiplex PCR reads. Found here are roughly 1.1 million distinct CDR3 sequences, approximately 35% of them singletons; the top ten hold approximately 12%. The TCR originated in an adult man with Graves' hyperthyroidism. The V call is TRBV24-1, the J call TRBJ1-2, with 8 bases aligning to TRBD1. The sample comprised peripheral blood or thyroid tissue (not recorded which). The chain's CDR3 is CATSDPDRARASGGYTF. The CDR3 DNA reads as TGTGCCACCAGTGACCCGGACAGGGCTCGAGCCTCCGGTGGCTACACCTTC.